The 4 T cell receptor beta chains reported below all come from one sample, sequenced in a study of CD8 T cells in Susac syndrome. The authors reverse transcribed 0.5 to 1 ug RNA with random hexamers. TCRdb used MiXCR to reprocess the immunoSEQ multiplex PCR reads, holding one entry per CDR3 protein. The sample consists of about 430,000 distinct CDR3 sequences, around 85% of them appearing once. The sample taken for sequencing was CD8+ T cells from PBMCs. The receptors come from a human donor with multiple sclerosis.

V is TRBV29-1 and J is TRBJ2-5; 7 nucleotides agree with TRBD2. Looked up from germline, CDR1 is SQVTM and CDR2 is ANQGSEA. The CDR3 is 12 residues long. With 3 bases clipped from V and 4 bases from J, the junction kept 2 bases outside the gene matches. CDR3 bases: TGCAGCGTTGAGGGGGGGGGAGAGACCCAGTACTTC. Translated: CSVEGGGETQYF.

This clonotype was detected only a few times. The V and J genes are TRBV4-1 and TRBJ2-7, with D hard to call. Germline loops: CDR1 MGHRA, CDR2 YSYEKL. Trimming removed 1 base from V and 5 bases from J, with 21 bases in between. The CDR3 is 17 amino acids. The CDR3 DNA is TGCGCCAGCAGCCAAGTGGCTCAGGCCAGACCTATGGACGAGCAGTACTTC. It is translated as CASSQVAQARPMDEQYF.

The chain has TRBV27 and TRBJ2-7, with 9 bases matching TRBD1. Germline-derived CDR1 and CDR2 are MNHEY and SMNVEV (reference sequence). The ends lost 4 bases at V and 5 bases at J; junction bases unmatched: 6. This CDR3 contains 14 residues. The CDR3 DNA sequence: TGTGCCAGCAGTTCCGGGACAGGGTATCACGAGCAGTACTTC. This encodes CASSSGTGYHEQYF.

In its sample, this clonotype was seen once. CDR3 sequence (DNA): TGTGCCAGCAGCTTAAGCCCACTTCTAAGCCTGTTTTTT. The encoded protein is CASSLSPLLSLFF. The chain links TRBV11-2 to TRBJ2-2, with unresolved D. Trimming removed 2 bases at V and 14 bases at J, with 15 bases between. The germline V gene encodes CDR1 SGHAT and CDR2 FQNNGV. The CDR3 extends over 13 amino acids.